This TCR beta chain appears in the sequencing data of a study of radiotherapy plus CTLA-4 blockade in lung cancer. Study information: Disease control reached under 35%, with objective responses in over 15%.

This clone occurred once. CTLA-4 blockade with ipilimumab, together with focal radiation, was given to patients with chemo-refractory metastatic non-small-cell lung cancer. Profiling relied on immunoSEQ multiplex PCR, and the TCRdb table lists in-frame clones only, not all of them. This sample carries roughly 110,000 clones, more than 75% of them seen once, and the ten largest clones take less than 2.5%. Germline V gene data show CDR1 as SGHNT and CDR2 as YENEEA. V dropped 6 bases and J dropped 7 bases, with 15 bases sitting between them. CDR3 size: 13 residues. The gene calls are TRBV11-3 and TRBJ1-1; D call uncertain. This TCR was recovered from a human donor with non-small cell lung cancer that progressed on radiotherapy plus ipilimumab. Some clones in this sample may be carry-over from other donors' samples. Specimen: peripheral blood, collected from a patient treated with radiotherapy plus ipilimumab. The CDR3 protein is CASRGGLSDEAFF. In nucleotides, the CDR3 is TGTGCCAGCAGGGGCGGACTGTCAGATGAAGCTTTCTTT.